This TCR beta chain was found in a study of blood T cell repertoires in COVID-19. Background on the study: COVID-19 samples from acute and convalescent phases originated in the United States, Italy and Spain. PBMCs, B-cell-depleted T cells, or T cells provided the cDNA or gDNA that made up the material.

As handled by the study authors: Estimated nucleated cell counts came from reference gene primer amplification. Profiled with immunoSEQ multiplex PCR; TCRdb holds only in-frame clones, not every one. V and J calls and clone size are copied from that table; D and trimming were computed from the DNA. The sample lists around 250,000 clones; roughly 90% were seen once. The CDR3 is 14 residues long. Germline values: CDR1 KGHDR, CDR2 SFDVKD. V was clipped by 8 bases and J by 2 bases, with 11 bases between them. This clone was found once. The sequence came from a human donor in a cohort sampled during active COVID-19. What was sequenced was peripheral blood. The chain carries TRBV24-1 and TRBJ2-2, with D possibly being TRBD2 (5 bases). The CDR3 sequence is CATNAGINTGELFF. In DNA, the CDR3 is TGTGCCACCAACGCGGGTATAAACACCGGGGAGCTGTTTTTT.